This T cell receptor beta chain was captured in a study of CD8+ T cells in alopecia areata. General study findings and limits: Affected lesional scalp, above all in alopecia totalis/universalis, was more clonal than normal scalp.

Alopecia areata patients provided lesional scalp punch biopsies and peripheral blood, both collected for the study. This clone was found a few times. Its antigen is currently unknown. Germline V gives CDR1 SGHDT, CDR2 YYEEEE. The CDR3 is made up of 16 amino acids. RNA was isolated and reverse transcribed to cDNA, the sequencing template. Assay used: immunoSEQ multiplex PCR; TCRdb lists only in-frame clones, some missing. The sample consists of about 110,000 clones, approximately 61% of them appearing once. The sample comprised NKG2D-low CD8+ T cells sorted from blood. This clonotype was obtained from a human donor with alopecia areata. This chain links TRBV5-6 with TRBJ2-5, with TRBD2 matching over 9 bases. The end of the DNA fits TRBJ2-7 better, so the J call may be wrong. CDR3 nucleotides: TGTGCCAGCAGTTCGACAGCTAGCGGGATCTCCTACGAGCAGTACTTC. It is translated as CASSSTASGISYEQYF.